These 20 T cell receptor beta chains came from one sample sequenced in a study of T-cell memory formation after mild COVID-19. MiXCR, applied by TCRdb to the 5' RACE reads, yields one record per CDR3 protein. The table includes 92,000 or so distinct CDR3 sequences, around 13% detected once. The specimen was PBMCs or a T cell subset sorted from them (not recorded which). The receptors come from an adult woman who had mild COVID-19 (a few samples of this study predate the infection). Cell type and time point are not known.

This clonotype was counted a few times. CDR3 sequence: CASSLAAGNQPQHF. The CDR3 DNA reads as TGTGCCAGCAGCTTGGCGGCAGGCAATCAGCCCCAGCATTTT. The chain has TRBV5-6 and TRBJ1-5; D is unclear. Per the germline V gene, CDR1 is SGHDT and CDR2 is YYEEEE. Trimming removed 0 bases from V and 2 bases from J, with 6 bases in between. This CDR3 region has 14 residues. Full variable domain (outside the CDR3, taken from reference TRBV5-6 and TRBJ1-5): DAGVTQSPTHLIKTRGQQVTLRCSPKSGHDTVSWYQQALGQGPQFIFQYYEEEERQRGNFPDRFSGHQFPNYSSELNVNALLLGDSALYLCASSLAAGNQPQHFGDGTRLSIL.

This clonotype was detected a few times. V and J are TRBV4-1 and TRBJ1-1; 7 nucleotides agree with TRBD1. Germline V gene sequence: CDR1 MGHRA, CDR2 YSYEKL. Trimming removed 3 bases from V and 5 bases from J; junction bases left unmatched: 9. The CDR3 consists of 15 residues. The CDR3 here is CASSQHIQGGTEAFF. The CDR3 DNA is TGCGCCAGCAGCCAGCACATCCAGGGGGGAACTGAAGCTTTCTTT.

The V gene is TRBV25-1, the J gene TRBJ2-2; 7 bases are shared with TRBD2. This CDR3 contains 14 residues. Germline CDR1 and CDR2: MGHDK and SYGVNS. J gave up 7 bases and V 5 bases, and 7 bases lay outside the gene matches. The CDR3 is CASSRGGAVGELFF. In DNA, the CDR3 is TGTGCCAGCAGTCGGGGAGGGGCCGTCGGGGAGCTGTTTTTT.

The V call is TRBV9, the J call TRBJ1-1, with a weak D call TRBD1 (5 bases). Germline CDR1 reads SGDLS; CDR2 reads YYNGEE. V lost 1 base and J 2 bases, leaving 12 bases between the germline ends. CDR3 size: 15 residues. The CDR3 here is CASSVSMGVNTEAFF. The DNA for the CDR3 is TGTGCCAGCAGCGTAAGCATGGGGGTTAACACTGAAGCTTTCTTT. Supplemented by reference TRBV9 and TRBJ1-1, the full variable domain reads DSGVTQTPKHLITATGQRVTLRCSPRSGDLSVYWYQQSLDQGLQFLIQYYNGEERAKGNILERFSAQQFPDLHSELNLSSLELGDSALYFCASSVSMGVNTEAFFGQGTRLTVV.

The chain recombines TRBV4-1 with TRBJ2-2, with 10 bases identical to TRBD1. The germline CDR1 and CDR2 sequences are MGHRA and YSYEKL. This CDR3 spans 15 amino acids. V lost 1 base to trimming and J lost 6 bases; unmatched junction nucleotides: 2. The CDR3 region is CASSQGTGGAGELFF. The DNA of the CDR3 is TGCGCCAGCAGCCAAGGGACAGGGGGAGCCGGGGAGCTGTTTTTT.

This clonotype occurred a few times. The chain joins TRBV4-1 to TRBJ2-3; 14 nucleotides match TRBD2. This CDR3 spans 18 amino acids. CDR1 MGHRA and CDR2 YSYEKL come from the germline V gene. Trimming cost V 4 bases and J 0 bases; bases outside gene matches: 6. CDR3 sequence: CASSPGLAGGRSTDTQYF. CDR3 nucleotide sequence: TGCGCCAGCAGCCCTGGACTAGCGGGGGGCCGGAGCACAGATACGCAGTATTTT.

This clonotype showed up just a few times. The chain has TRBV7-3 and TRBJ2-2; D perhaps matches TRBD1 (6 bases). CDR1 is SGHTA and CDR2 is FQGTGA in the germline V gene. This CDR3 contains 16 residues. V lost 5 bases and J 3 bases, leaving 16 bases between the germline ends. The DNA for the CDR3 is TGTGCCAGCAGCCCCCGCCGGGACACTTACACCGGGGAGCTGTTTTTT. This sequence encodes CASSPRRDTYTGELFF.

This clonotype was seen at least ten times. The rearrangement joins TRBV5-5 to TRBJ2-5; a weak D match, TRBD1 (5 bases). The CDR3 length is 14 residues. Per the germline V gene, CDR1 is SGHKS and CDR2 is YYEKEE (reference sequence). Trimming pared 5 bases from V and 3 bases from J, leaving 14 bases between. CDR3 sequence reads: CASRHLGHEETQYF. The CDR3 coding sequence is TGTGCCAGCAGGCACCTAGGACACGAAGAGACCCAGTACTTC.

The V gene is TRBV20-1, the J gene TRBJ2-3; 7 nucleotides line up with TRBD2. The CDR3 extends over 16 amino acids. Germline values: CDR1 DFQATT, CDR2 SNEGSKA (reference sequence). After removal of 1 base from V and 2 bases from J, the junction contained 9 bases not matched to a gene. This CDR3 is CSARGVAGVITDTQYF. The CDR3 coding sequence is TGCAGTGCTAGAGGTGTTGCGGGGGTTATCACAGATACGCAGTATTTT.

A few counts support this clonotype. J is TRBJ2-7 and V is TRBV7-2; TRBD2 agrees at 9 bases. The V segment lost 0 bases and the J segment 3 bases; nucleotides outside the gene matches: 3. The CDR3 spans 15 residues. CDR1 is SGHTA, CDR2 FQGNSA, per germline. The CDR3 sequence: CASSLASSGNYEQYF. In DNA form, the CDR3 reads TGTGCCAGCAGCTTAGCGTCTAGCGGGAACTACGAGCAGTACTTC.

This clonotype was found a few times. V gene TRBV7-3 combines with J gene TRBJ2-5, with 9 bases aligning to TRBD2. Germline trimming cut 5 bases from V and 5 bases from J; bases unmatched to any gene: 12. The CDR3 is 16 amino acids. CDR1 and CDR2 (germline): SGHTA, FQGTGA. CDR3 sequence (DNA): TGTGCCAGCAGCCCGGCCGGCGGGGGGGTTCGTGAGACCCAGTACTTC. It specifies CASSPAGGGVRETQYF.

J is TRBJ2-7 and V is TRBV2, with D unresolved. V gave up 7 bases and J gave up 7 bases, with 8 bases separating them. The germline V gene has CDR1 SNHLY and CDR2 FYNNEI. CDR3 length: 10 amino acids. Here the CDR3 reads CASIRKEQYF. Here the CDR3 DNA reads TGTGCCAGCATAAGGAAGGAGCAGTACTTC.

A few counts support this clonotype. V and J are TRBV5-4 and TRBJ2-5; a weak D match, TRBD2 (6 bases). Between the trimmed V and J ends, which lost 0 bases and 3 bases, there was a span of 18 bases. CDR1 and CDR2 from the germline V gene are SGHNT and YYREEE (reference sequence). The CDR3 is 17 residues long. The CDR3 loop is CASSLEGLAQGEETQYF. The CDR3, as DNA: TGTGCCAGCAGCTTGGAAGGGCTAGCGCAAGGCGAAGAGACCCAGTACTTC.

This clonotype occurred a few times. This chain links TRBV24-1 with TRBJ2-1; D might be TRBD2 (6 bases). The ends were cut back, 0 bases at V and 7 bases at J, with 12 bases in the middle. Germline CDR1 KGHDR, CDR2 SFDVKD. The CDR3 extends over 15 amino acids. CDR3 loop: CATSDLVWGRNEQFF. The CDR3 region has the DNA TGTGCCACCAGTGATTTGGTCTGGGGGAGGAATGAGCAGTTCTTC.

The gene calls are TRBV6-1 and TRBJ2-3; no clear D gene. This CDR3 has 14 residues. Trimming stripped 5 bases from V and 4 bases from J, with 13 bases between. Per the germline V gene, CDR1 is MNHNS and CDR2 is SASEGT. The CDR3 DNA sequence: TGTGCCAGCAGTCCCCGGCCGGGTGCAGATACGCAGTATTTT. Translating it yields CASSPRPGADTQYF.

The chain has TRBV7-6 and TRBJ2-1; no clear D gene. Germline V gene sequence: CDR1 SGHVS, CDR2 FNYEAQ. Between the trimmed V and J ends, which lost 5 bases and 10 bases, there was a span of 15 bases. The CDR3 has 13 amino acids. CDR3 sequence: CASSTELTPEQFF. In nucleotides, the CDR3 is TGTGCCAGCAGCACCGAGCTAACTCCCGAGCAGTTCTTC.

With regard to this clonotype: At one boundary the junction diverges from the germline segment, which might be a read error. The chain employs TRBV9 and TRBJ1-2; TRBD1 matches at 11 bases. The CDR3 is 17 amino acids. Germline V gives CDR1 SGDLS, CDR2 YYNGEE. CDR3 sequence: CASSDPGQGVPNDGYTF. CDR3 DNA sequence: TGTGCCAGCAGCGATCCGGGACAGGGGGTCCCTAACGATGGCTACACCTTC. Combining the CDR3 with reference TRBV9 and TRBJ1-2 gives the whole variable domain DSGVTQTPKHLITATGQRVTLRCSPRSGDLSVYWYQQSLDQGLQFLIQYYNGEERAKGNILERFSAQQFPDLHSELNLSSLELGDSALYFCASSDPGQGVPNDGYTFGSGTRLTVV.

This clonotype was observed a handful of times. The CDR3 DNA is TGTGCCAGCAGCTTAGAAATCGGTACCCCCAATGAGCAGTTCTTC. This encodes CASSLEIGTPNEQFF. The chain joins TRBV7-6 to TRBJ2-1; D call uncertain. V was trimmed by 1 base and J by 6 bases, leaving 13 bases between them. This CDR3 contains 15 residues. Germline-derived CDR1 and CDR2 are SGHVS and FNYEAQ. The complete variable domain, with remaining parts taken from reference TRBV7-6 and TRBJ2-1, reads GAGVSQSPRYKVTKRGQDVALRCDPISGHVSLYWYRQALGQGPEFLTYFNYEAQQDKSGLPNDRFSAERPEGSISTLTIQRTEQRDSAMYRCASSLEIGTPNEQFFGPGTRLTVL.

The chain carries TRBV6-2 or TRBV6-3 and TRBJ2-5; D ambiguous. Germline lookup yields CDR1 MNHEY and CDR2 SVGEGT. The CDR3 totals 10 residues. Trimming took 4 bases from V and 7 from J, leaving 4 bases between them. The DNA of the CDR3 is TGTGCCAGCAGTTCACGGACCCAGTACTTC. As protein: CASSSRTQYF.

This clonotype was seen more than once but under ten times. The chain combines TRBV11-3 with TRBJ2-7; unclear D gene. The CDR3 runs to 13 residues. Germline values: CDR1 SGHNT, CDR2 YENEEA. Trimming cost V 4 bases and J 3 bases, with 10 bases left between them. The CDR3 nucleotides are TGTGCCAGCAGCTCCCGCAATTACTACGAGCAGTACTTC. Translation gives CASSSRNYYEQYF.